The clone carrying this T cell receptor (beta chain) was counted ten times or more. This entry comes from a study of identical twins. TCRdb itself ran the 5' RACE reads through MiXCR, one entry per CDR3 protein. This table has hundreds of thousands of distinct CDR3 sequences, less than 8% appearing once. The length of the CDR3 is 10 residues. V was pared by 10 bases and J by 4 bases, with 5 bases between. The germline gives CDR1 ENHRY, CDR2 SYGVKD. This same sample was also part of a study on yellow fever vaccine responses in identical twins. That work contributes: Reportedly, twins showed a vaccine T cell response that looked partly convergent and partly personalized.

Sequencing was performed on memory (CD45RO+) T cells sorted from blood. V gene TRBV10-3 combines with J gene TRBJ1-3; D is unclear. This TCR was recovered from a woman in her late teens or twenties in good health. CDR3 DNA sequence: TGTGCCACCTACGGAAACACCATATATTTT. This translates into CATYGNTIYF.